This T cell receptor beta chain was documented in a study of Ad26.COV2.S vaccination and SARS-CoV-2 variants. Looking at the study overall: Ad26.COV2.S was injected intramuscularly once or twice, 56 days apart. Study-level findings and limits: Responses of spike-specific T cells (both CD8+ and CD4+) reportedly showed substantial breadth after vaccination. Analytic work on TCR breadth and depth might have understated the full extent of total T cell responses. Compared with placebo recipients, vaccine recipients had higher spike-specific TCR breadth.

With respect to this clone: Its antigen remains unknown.

Produced via immunoSEQ multiplex PCR; TCRdb's table is partial and in-frame only. Of approximately 350,000 clones in the sample, approximately 83% are singletons; the top ten hold just under 7.5%. Treatment specified: 19 received Ad26.COV2.S at low or high dose, single or two shots; 5 received placebo; per-sample allocation not given. Day 63 after the first vaccine or placebo injection was the time point for sampling. Trimming took 5 bases from V and 8 from J, leaving 12 bases between them. The length of the CDR3 is 12 residues. The germline gives CDR1 LNHDA, CDR2 SQIVND (reference sequence). This TCR came from a person between 18 and 60 years old who received the Ad26.COV2.S COVID-19 vaccine or a placebo. This chain links TRBV19 with TRBJ2-5, with D possibly TRBD2 on 6 matching bases. The input for sequencing was peripheral blood, taken in a trial of Ad26.COV2.S vaccine versus placebo. CDR3 in amino acids: CASSPQGLTQYF. CDR3 bases: TGTGCCAGTAGTCCCCAGGGACTTACCCAGTACTTC. Based on the CDR3 plus reference TRBV19 and TRBJ2-5, the full variable domain is DGGITQSPKYLFRKEGQNVTLSCEQNLNHDAMYWYRQDPGQGLRLIYYSQIVNDFQKGDIAEGYSVSREKKESFPLTVTSAQKNPTAFYLCASSPQGLTQYFGPGTRLLVL.